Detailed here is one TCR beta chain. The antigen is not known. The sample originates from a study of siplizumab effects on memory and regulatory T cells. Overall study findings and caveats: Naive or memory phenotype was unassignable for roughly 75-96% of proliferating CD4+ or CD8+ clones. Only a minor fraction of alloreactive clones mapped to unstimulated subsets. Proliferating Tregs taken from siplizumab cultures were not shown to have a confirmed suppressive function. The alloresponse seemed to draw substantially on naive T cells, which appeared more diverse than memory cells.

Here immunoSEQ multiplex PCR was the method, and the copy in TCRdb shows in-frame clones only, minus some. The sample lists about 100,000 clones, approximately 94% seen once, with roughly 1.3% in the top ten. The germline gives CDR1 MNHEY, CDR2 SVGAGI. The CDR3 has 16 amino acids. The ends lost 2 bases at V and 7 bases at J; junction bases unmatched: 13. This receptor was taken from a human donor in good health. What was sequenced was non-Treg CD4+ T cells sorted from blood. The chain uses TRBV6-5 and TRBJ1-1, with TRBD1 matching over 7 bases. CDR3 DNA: TGTGCCAGCAGTTACACCCGGGCAGGGGGAAGGCTTGAAGCTTTCTTT. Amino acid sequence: CASSYTRAGGRLEAFF.